This T cell receptor beta chain was sequenced in a study of cytomegalovirus exposure and HLA in healthy donors. PCR involved 60 Vbeta and 13 Jbeta primers. Sequenced by immunoSEQ multiplex PCR; TCRdb stores in-frame clones only, minus some. The sample includes 90,000 to 95,000 clones, more than 65% of them seen just once. The germline V gene has CDR1 SGHTA and CDR2 FQGTGA. This CDR3 has 15 amino acids. The V gene lost 5 bases and the J gene lost 7 bases, with 18 bases spanning the gap. V gene TRBV7-3 combines with J gene TRBJ2-1; D is uncertain. The TCR originated in a girl aged 2 to 9 in good health and CMV-seropositive. The sample comprised PBMCs. As DNA, the CDR3 is TGTGCCAGCAGCCCCCTCGTACTCGATGCTAATGAGCAGTTCTTC. Residues: CASSPLVLDANEQFF.